The TCR beta chain described here comes from a study of shared clonotypes between healthy human individuals. The CDR3 loop spans 17 amino acids. V lost 1 base and J lost 3, with 18 bases in between. Germline lookup yields CDR1 SGHVS and CDR2 FQNEAQ. Every subset's genomic DNA went evenly onto several immunoSEQ plates. The assay was immunoSEQ multiplex PCR, and TCRdb's table has in-frame clones only and misses some. The sample lists a few hundred thousand clones, around nine tenths occurring once. The specimen sequenced was memory CD8+ T cells sorted from blood. As for subset: CD45RO+ cells pooled with CCR7-negative TemRA cells. This receptor was identified in a man aged 18 to 30 in good health. This rearrangement joins TRBV7-8 to TRBJ1-1, with D uncertain. CDR3 residues: CASSLVNRPRGDTEAFF. CDR3 DNA sequence: TGTGCCAGCAGCTTAGTAAATAGACCCCGCGGAGACACTGAAGCTTTCTTT.